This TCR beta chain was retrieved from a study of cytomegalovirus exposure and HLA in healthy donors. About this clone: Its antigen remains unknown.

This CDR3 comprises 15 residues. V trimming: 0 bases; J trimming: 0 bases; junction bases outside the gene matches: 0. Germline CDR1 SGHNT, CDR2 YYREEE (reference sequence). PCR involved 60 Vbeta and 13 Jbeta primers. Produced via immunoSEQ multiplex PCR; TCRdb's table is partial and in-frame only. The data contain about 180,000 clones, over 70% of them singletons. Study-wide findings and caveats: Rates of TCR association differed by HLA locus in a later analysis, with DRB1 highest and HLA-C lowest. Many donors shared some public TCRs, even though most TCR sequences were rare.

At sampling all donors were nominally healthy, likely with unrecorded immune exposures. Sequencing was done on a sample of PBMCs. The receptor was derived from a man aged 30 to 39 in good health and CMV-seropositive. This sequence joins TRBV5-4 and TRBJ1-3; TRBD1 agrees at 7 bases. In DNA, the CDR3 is TGTGCCAGCAGCTTGGCAGGGGGCTCTGGAAACACCATATATTTT. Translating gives CASSLAGGSGNTIYF.